Below are 27 T cell receptor beta chains sequenced from a single sample in a study of shared clonotypes between healthy human individuals. As defined, naive CD8 cells were CD45RO-negative and positively selected for CCR7, with terminally differentiated effector memory CD45RA+ cells excluded. Sequencing was performed with immunoSEQ multiplex PCR; in TCRdb, only in-frame clones are kept and a portion is missing. Found here are about 580,000 clones, about 98% of them singletons; the top ten hold roughly 0.29%. The source material was naive CD8+ T cells sorted from blood. The receptor set was obtained from a man aged 25-45 years in good health.

The genes are TRBV28 and TRBJ2-7, with 9 bases lining up with TRBD2. Germline CDR1 MDHEN, CDR2 SYDVKM. The CDR3 loop spans 17 amino acids. V was pared by 5 bases and J by 7 bases, with 18 bases of the junction left unmatched. The CDR3 bases are TGTGCCAGCAGTCCATTTTCTGGTTTAGCGGGAGAGTCAGAGCAGTACTTC. It specifies CASSPFSGLAGESEQYF.

This chain uses TRBV27 with TRBJ2-2, with D perhaps being TRBD1 or TRBD2 (5 bases each). Germline CDR1 and CDR2: MNHEY and SMNVEV (reference sequence). This CDR3 is built from 15 residues. The germline V and J ends were trimmed by 4 bases and 2 bases, with 11 bases remaining between them. The CDR3 reads CASSSGTTNTGELFF. The CDR3 DNA sequence: TGTGCCAGCAGTTCCGGGACCACTAACACCGGGGAGCTGTTTTTT.

The table lists this clone with a count of one. The genes are TRBV6-9 and TRBJ2-7; the match to TRBD1 covers 9 bases. The CDR3 runs to 12 residues. V lost 8 bases and J lost 6; bases outside the gene matches: 5. Germline CDR1 is MNHGY and CDR2 is SVAAGI. Here the CDR3 reads CASSDRGSEQYF. The DNA of the CDR3 is TGTGCCAGCTCCGACAGGGGGTCCGAGCAGTACTTC.

The CDR3 loop reads CASSLPRDSPFYGYTF. The CDR3 DNA reads TGTGCCAGCAGCTTACCGCGGGACAGCCCTTTCTATGGCTACACCTTC. The rearrangement uses TRBV7-9 and TRBJ1-2; 7 nucleotides line up with TRBD1. Germline CDR1 is SEHNR and CDR2 is FQNEAQ (reference sequence). Losses at the gene ends were 2 bases for V and 4 bases for J; bases not matched to a gene: 10. The CDR3 loop spans 16 amino acids.

V usage is TRBV7-6 and J usage is TRBJ2-1; TRBD1 agrees at 7 bases. The CDR3 loop spans 16 amino acids. V dropped 1 base and J dropped 0; count of bases not matched to a gene: 3. Germline assignment: CDR1 SGHVS and CDR2 FNYEAQ. The CDR3 loop reads CASSLEDRSSYNEQFF. Written as DNA, the CDR3 is TGTGCCAGCAGCTTAGAGGACAGGAGCTCCTACAATGAGCAGTTCTTC. Full variable domain (outside the CDR3, taken from reference TRBV7-6 and TRBJ2-1): GAGVSQSPRYKVTKRGQDVALRCDPISGHVSLYWYRQALGQGPEFLTYFNYEAQQDKSGLPNDRFSAERPEGSISTLTIQRTEQRDSAMYRCASSLEDRSSYNEQFFGPGTRLTVL.

The V and J genes are TRBV27 and TRBJ2-7, with TRBD1 matching over 8 bases. This CDR3 has 14 amino acids. V lost 5 bases, J lost 2 bases, and 5 bases stayed unmatched. Germline lookup yields CDR1 MNHEY and CDR2 SMNVEV (reference sequence). CDR3 sequence: CASSGTGGPYEQYF. The CDR3, as DNA: TGTGCCAGCAGTGGGACAGGTGGGCCCTACGAGCAGTACTTC.

Concerning this clone itself: The same CDR3 is also encoded by other DNA sequences in this sample. This sequence joins TRBV7-9 and TRBJ2-7; tentative D call: TRBD1 (5 bases). Germline-derived CDR1 and CDR2 are SEHNR and FQNEAQ (reference sequence). Trimming removed 3 bases at V and 1 base at J, with 7 bases between. The CDR3 totals 13 residues. CDR3 residues: CASSFTGSYEQYF. CDR3 DNA: TGTGCCAGCAGCTTCACAGGATCCTACGAGCAGTACTTC.

V usage is TRBV11-2 and J usage is TRBJ2-5, with D uncertain. V was pared by 1 base and J by 1 base, with 10 bases between. Per germline, CDR1 SGHAT and CDR2 FQNNGV. The CDR3 is 15 amino acids. The CDR3 DNA follows: TGTGCCAGCAGCTTAGTAGTCAAGGCCCAAGAGACCCAGTACTTC. This translates into CASSLVVKAQETQYF.

The chain is built from TRBV4-3 and TRBJ2-1, with D uncertain. Trimming shortened V by 7 bases and J by 8 bases, and 12 bases separated the two germline ends. CDR3 size: 12 residues. Germline CDR1 reads LGHNA; CDR2 reads YSLEER. CDR3 amino acids: CASKVGTYEQFF. CDR3 bases: TGCGCCAGCAAGGTAGGTACCTATGAGCAGTTCTTC.

This sequence joins TRBV6-5 and TRBJ2-1; D perhaps matches TRBD2 (7 bases). The CDR3 totals 14 residues. Germline assignment: CDR1 MNHEY and CDR2 SVGAGI. Between the trimmed V and J ends, which lost 9 bases and 5 bases, there was a span of 17 bases. In nucleotides, the CDR3 is TGTGCCAGTTGGAGGGGGGGCAAGGACAATGAGCAGTTCTTC. Protein product: CASWRGGKDNEQFF.

This sequence joins TRBV11-2 and TRBJ2-7; the D gene is possibly TRBD2 (5 bases). Germline loops: CDR1 SGHAT, CDR2 FQNNGV. Between the trimmed V and J ends, which lost 2 bases and 2 bases, there was a span of 13 bases. CDR3 length: 15 residues. Here the CDR3 reads CASSLLGELTYEQYF. In DNA form, the CDR3 reads TGTGCCAGCAGCTTACTCGGGGAACTGACCTACGAGCAGTACTTC.

This clone was picked up one time. The chain has TRBV14 and TRBJ2-7; D tentatively reads TRBD1 or TRBD2 (5 bases each). The CDR3 sequence is 15 residues long. Trimming cost V 0 bases and J 7 bases, with 16 bases left between them. Germline V gene lookup returns CDR1 SGHDN and CDR2 FVKESK. This chain's CDR3 is CASSQDLGVSREQYF. For the CDR3, the DNA is TGTGCCAGCAGCCAAGATTTGGGGGTATCGAGGGAGCAGTACTTC.

CDR3 residues: CASSYSIEQYF. DNA of the CDR3: TGTGCCAGCAGTTACAGTATAGAGCAGTACTTC. The rearrangement joins TRBV6-6 to TRBJ2-7; D not resolved. The germline gives CDR1 MNHNY, CDR2 SVGAGI (reference sequence). The CDR3 loop spans 11 amino acids. Trimming took off 2 bases at V and 7 bases at J, with 6 bases between the two ends.

The chain combines TRBV29-1 with TRBJ2-1; tentative D call: TRBD1 (6 bases). The V end was cut by 0 bases, the J end by 9 bases, with 18 bases between. The germline gives CDR1 SQVTM, CDR2 ANQGSEA. CDR3 size: 15 residues. CDR3 sequence: CSVEDRGRGGSEQFF. The CDR3 region has the DNA TGCAGCGTTGAAGACCGTGGCAGGGGTGGGAGTGAGCAGTTCTTC.

Notes on this clone: Germline and junction disagree at one end, which may indicate a read error. The chain has TRBV18 and TRBJ2-7; 9 bases are shared with TRBD1. The CDR3 runs to 14 residues. The V gene's germline CDR1 is KGHSH and CDR2 LQKENI. CDR3 residues: CASSPPGQGSEQYF. The CDR3 DNA reads TGTGCCAGCTCTCCACCGGGACAGGGTTCCGAGCAGTACTTC.

CDR3 sequence: CASSPPFTTSGRPPYEQYF. The CDR3 DNA is TGTGCCAGCAGCCCACCTTTTACGACTAGCGGGAGACCACCCTACGAGCAGTACTTC. The chain has TRBV7-2 and TRBJ2-7; 12 nucleotides align to TRBD2. This CDR3 contains 19 residues. Germline V gives CDR1 SGHTA, CDR2 FQGNSA. V shed 5 bases and J 2 bases; nucleotides not matched to a gene: 16.

The chain recombines TRBV6-6 with TRBJ2-2, with D maybe TRBD2 (5 bases). Deletions cut 6 bases from V and 7 bases from J, with 15 bases between. This CDR3 is built from 14 residues. Germline V gene data show CDR1 as MNHNY and CDR2 as SVGAGI (reference sequence). The CDR3 coding sequence is TGTGCCAGCAGCCTGGAACCCGGGATCGGGGAGCTGTTTTTT. It is translated as CASSLEPGIGELFF.

The V and J genes are TRBV5-1 and TRBJ2-7; a possible D gene is TRBD1 (7 bases). Germline V gene lookup returns CDR1 SGHRS and CDR2 YFSETQ. There are 15 residues in the CDR3. The V end was cut by 4 bases, the J end by 3 bases, with 17 bases between. The CDR3 sequence: CASSLRGDRVYEQYF. CDR3 bases: TGCGCCAGCAGCCTGCGCGGGGACAGAGTCTACGAGCAGTACTTC.

The rearrangement joins TRBV18 to TRBJ2-7, with a weak D call TRBD2 (5 bases). CDR3 length: 13 amino acids. V lost 0 bases, J lost 5 bases, and 8 bases lay in between. CDR1 KGHSH and CDR2 LQKENI come from the germline V gene. CDR3 coding DNA: TGTGCCAGCTCACCACCCCTAGCCCACGAGCAGTACTTC. It encodes CASSPPLAHEQYF. The whole variable domain, remainder taken from reference TRBV18 and TRBJ2-7, is NAGVMQNPRHLVRRRGQEARLRCSPMKGHSHVYWYRQLPEEGLKFMVYLQKENIIDESGMPKERFSAEFPKEGPSILRIQQVVRGDSAAYFCASSPPLAHEQYFGPGTRLTVT.

The chain combines TRBV5-1 with TRBJ2-6, with D possibly called TRBD1 or TRBD2 (5 bases each). Trimming took off 5 bases at V and 4 bases at J, with 22 bases between the two ends. This CDR3 comprises 18 residues. Germline-derived CDR1 and CDR2 are SGHRS and YFSETQ. CDR3 sequence reads: CASRSRNRDGLGANVLTF. Here the CDR3 DNA reads TGCGCCAGCAGATCCAGGAACCGGGACGGGCTAGGGGCCAACGTCCTGACTTTC.

The chain has TRBV7-6 and TRBJ1-2; the D gene is possibly TRBD1 (5 bases). The CDR3 has 14 amino acids. Trimming took 1 base from V and 7 from J, leaving 13 bases between them. Germline V gene sequence: CDR1 SGHVS, CDR2 FNYEAQ. CDR3 nucleotide sequence: TGTGCCAGCAGCTTAGACGGTGGCGGGGCTGGCTACACCTTC. It is translated as CASSLDGGGAGYTF.

This clone was seen only once. The V and J genes are TRBV27 and TRBJ2-7, with a tentative D call TRBD2 (6 bases). Germline CDR1 and CDR2: MNHEY and SMNVEV (reference sequence). The CDR3 is made up of 14 amino acids. The ends were cut back, 5 bases at V and 4 bases at J, with 15 bases in the middle. In DNA form, the CDR3 reads TGTGCCAGCAGTCCCATCGGGGGTGGGTACGAGCAGTACTTC. Its translation: CASSPIGGGYEQYF.

CDR3 DNA sequence: TGCAGCGTTGAGAGGTCCTATGGCTACACCTTC. Translated, it gives CSVERSYGYTF. The chain couples TRBV29-1 to TRBJ1-2; D remains ambiguous. V was clipped by 3 bases and J by 4 bases, with 6 bases between them. In germline, CDR1 is SQVTM, CDR2 ANQGSEA. This CDR3 region has 11 residues.

The rearrangement links TRBV6-1 to TRBJ1-2; D is unresolved. Trimming removed 2 bases from V and 4 bases from J, with 8 bases in between. CDR1 MNHNS and CDR2 SASEGT come from the germline V gene. This CDR3 comprises 13 residues. For the CDR3, the DNA is TGTGCCAGCAGTGAATATCTCGGCTATGGCTACACCTTC. It encodes CASSEYLGYGYTF.

The CDR3 loop is CASSLTGAGANQPQHF. The CDR3 DNA is TGTGCCAGCAGCTTAACCGGAGCGGGGGCCAATCAGCCCCAGCATTTT. This chain uses TRBV7-8 with TRBJ1-5, with D possibly TRBD1 on 6 matching bases. The V gene's germline CDR1 is SGHVS and CDR2 FQNEAQ. Trimming removed 2 bases at V and 3 bases at J, with 14 bases between. CDR3 length equals 16 residues.

The genes are TRBV11-2 and TRBJ2-7; maybe TRBD2 (6 bases). V lost 4 bases to trimming and J lost 1 base, with 11 bases between them. Per the germline V gene, CDR1 is SGHAT and CDR2 is FQNNGV. The CDR3 has 14 amino acids. The DNA of the CDR3 is TGTGCCAGCAGCTGGAGTAGCGGTTCCTACGAGCAGTACTTC. It yields the protein CASSWSSGSYEQYF.

V is TRBV7-9 and J is TRBJ2-3, with a tentative D call TRBD1 (6 bases). The germline gives CDR1 SEHNR, CDR2 FQNEAQ (reference sequence). V dropped 7 bases and J dropped 2 bases, with 16 bases sitting between them. The CDR3 has 15 residues. The DNA of the CDR3 is TGTGCCAGCACACCCAGGGACACCCACACAGATACGCAGTATTTT. Amino acids: CASTPRDTHTDTQYF.